The 29 T cell receptor beta chains reported below all come from one sample, sequenced in a study of beta chain features in type 1 diabetes (dated by TCRdb to 2016 to 2018). What the research found in general, with its limitations: In all four CD4+ subsets, TCRB CDR3 length was moderately but significantly shorter in type 1 diabetes patients.

To prepare the library, the immunoSEQ multiplex PCR assay was applied. The entire amount of isolated RNA was reverse transcribed using the High Capacity cDNA Reverse Transcription Kit, so the sequenced TCRB transcripts were expressed ones. This is the immuneACCESS table as TCRdb keeps it, with only in-frame sequences that have V and J called. A part of the clones is gone; compared with another copy, unresolved V genes explain less than half, and the rest is unexplained. This sample holds around 260,000 clones; over 20% were observed only once. The top ten hold 0.028% of the sample. These TCRs' antigens remain unknown. Material for sequencing was naive CD4+ T cells from blood. The cell subset or site label here, explained by the study, means: true naive CD4+ T cells. The receptors were sampled from a woman aged 35 to 49 with type 1 diabetes.

The CDR3 region is CASSLGATDTQYF. The DNA for the CDR3 is TGTGCCAGCAGCTTGGGAGCCACAGATACGCAGTATTTT. V usage is TRBV5-5 and J usage is TRBJ2-3, with no clear D. The CDR3 has 13 amino acids. The germline V gene has CDR1 SGHKS and CDR2 YYEKEE (reference sequence). Trimming removed 0 bases at V and 2 bases at J, with 4 bases between. Using reference TRBV5-5 and TRBJ2-3 for the parts outside the CDR3, the full variable domain is DAGVTQSPTHLIKTRGQQVTLRCSPISGHKSVSWYQQVLGQGPQFIFQYYEKEERGRGNFPDRFSARQFPNYSSELNVNALLLGDSALYLCASSLGATDTQYFGPGTRLTVL.

This clone came up a few times. V is TRBV30 and J is TRBJ1-5; D remains ambiguous. The CDR3 is made up of 13 amino acids. V lost 1 base, J lost 2 bases, and 6 bases lay in between. The germline CDR1 and CDR2 sequences are GTSNPN and SVGIG (reference sequence). This CDR3 is CAWSESGNQPQHF. In DNA, the CDR3 is TGTGCCTGGAGTGAATCCGGCAATCAGCCCCAGCATTTT.

The genes are TRBV13 and TRBJ1-2, with 9 nucleotides matching TRBD1. CDR1 and CDR2 from the germline V gene are PRHDT and FYEKMQ (reference sequence). V shed 2 bases, J shed 2 bases, and the junction held 12 bases outside the gene matches. This CDR3 has 18 amino acids. CDR3 region: CASSLNGAGTGWNYGYTF. The CDR3, as DNA: TGTGCCAGCAGCTTAAATGGTGCGGGGACAGGGTGGAACTATGGCTACACCTTC.

The chain employs TRBV9 and TRBJ1-2, with TRBD1 identical over 10 bases. V was clipped by 0 bases and J by 3 bases; unmatched bases: 2. The length of the CDR3 is 15 residues. Per the germline V gene, CDR1 is SGDLS and CDR2 is YYNGEE. The CDR3 coding sequence is TGTGCCAGCAGCGTAGGGACAGGGGGTTACTATGGCTACACCTTC. Protein sequence: CASSVGTGGYYGYTF.

This clone was recorded a few times. V gene TRBV11-2 combines with J gene TRBJ2-1, with 8 bases aligning to TRBD1. CDR1 is SGHAT and CDR2 is FQNNGV in the germline V gene. With 3 bases clipped from V and 3 bases from J, the junction kept 4 bases outside the gene matches. This CDR3 is 15 amino acids long. The CDR3 DNA is TGTGCCAGCAGCTTCGGACAGGGTAGCTACAATGAGCAGTTCTTC. This sequence encodes CASSFGQGSYNEQFF.

This clone was picked up a small number of times. The chain recombines TRBV5-1 with TRBJ1-1, with a tentative D call TRBD1 (5 bases). V was clipped by 7 bases and J by 5 bases, with 15 bases between them. The CDR3 spans 13 residues. Per the germline V gene, CDR1 is SGHRS and CDR2 is YFSETQ. CDR3 residues: CASARTGDTEAFF. CDR3 sequence (DNA): TGCGCCAGCGCCCGAACAGGAGATACTGAAGCTTTCTTT.

The CDR3 DNA reads as TGTGCCAGCTCACCAGACAGGGTCTCCTACGAGCAGTACTTC. Translation: CASSPDRVSYEQYF. The rearrangement uses TRBV18 and TRBJ2-7; 7 nucleotides align to TRBD1. CDR3 length: 14 residues. J lost 0 bases, V lost 2 bases, and 1 base had no gene match. Germline V gene data show CDR1 as KGHSH and CDR2 as LQKENI.

The rearrangement joins TRBV7-2 to TRBJ1-4; 7 bases line up with TRBD1. Germline-derived CDR1 and CDR2 are SGHTA and FQGNSA. The CDR3 runs to 14 residues. V trimming: 4 bases; J trimming: 1 base; junction bases outside the gene matches: 0. This CDR3 is CASSWDRTNEKLFF. DNA for the CDR3: TGTGCCAGCAGCTGGGACAGAACTAATGAAAAACTGTTTTTT.

The chain couples TRBV30 to TRBJ1-5, with D uncertain. The germline V gene has CDR1 GTSNPN and CDR2 SVGIG (reference sequence). Trimming shortened V by 4 bases and J by 2 bases, and 21 bases separated the two germline ends. CDR3 length equals 17 residues. The CDR3 nucleotides are TGTGCCTGGAACCCTGGACTGGCCCCTCTCGGCAATCAGCCCCAGCATTTT. This codes for CAWNPGLAPLGNQPQHF.

The CDR3 reads CASSLRVNEQFF. In DNA, the CDR3 is TGTGCCAGCAGCTTGCGGGTCAATGAGCAGTTCTTC. The chain has TRBV11-1 and TRBJ2-1; possibly TRBD2 for D (5 bases). This CDR3 has 12 residues. From germline, CDR1 is SGHAT and CDR2 FQDESV (reference sequence). V lost 3 bases and J 6 bases, leaving 6 bases between the germline ends. The whole variable domain, remainder taken from reference TRBV11-1 and TRBJ2-1, is EAEVAQSPRYKITEKSQAVAFWCDPISGHATLYWYRQILGQGPELLVQFQDESVVDDSQLPKDRFSAERLKGVDSTLKIQPAELGDSAMYLCASSLRVNEQFFGPGTRLTVL.

This clone came up a few times. The chain uses TRBV30 and TRBJ2-7; a possible D gene is TRBD1 (6 bases). Germline CDR1 GTSNPN, CDR2 SVGIG (reference sequence). The length of the CDR3 is 12 residues. Between the trimmed V and J ends, which lost 4 bases and 2 bases, there was a span of 9 bases. CDR3 loop: CAWTGDAYEQYF. The CDR3, as DNA: TGTGCCTGGACAGGGGACGCCTACGAGCAGTACTTC.

The genes are TRBV5-1 and TRBJ1-2; D may be TRBD1 (5 bases). The germline V and J ends were trimmed by 1 base and 3 bases, with 13 bases remaining between them. This CDR3 is built from 15 residues. The germline V gene encodes CDR1 SGHRS and CDR2 YFSETQ. The CDR3 protein is CASSLSRGADYGYTF. The DNA of the CDR3 is TGCGCCAGCAGCTTGAGTCGCGGGGCGGACTATGGCTACACCTTC.

The rearrangement uses TRBV9 and TRBJ2-1; TRBD2 matches 10 bases. The junction had 0 bases not matched to a gene; V was cut back by 3 bases and J by 0 bases. Looked up from germline, CDR1 is SGDLS and CDR2 is YYNGEE. CDR3 length: 15 residues. The CDR3 protein is CASSGLAGSYNEQFF. CDR3 DNA sequence: TGTGCCAGCAGCGGACTAGCGGGCTCCTACAATGAGCAGTTCTTC.

The chain has TRBV5-1 and TRBJ2-3; a possible D gene is TRBD2 (6 bases). V lost 2 bases and J 4 bases, leaving 14 bases between the germline ends. The germline CDR1 and CDR2 sequences are SGHRS and YFSETQ. The CDR3 has 15 amino acids. The chain's CDR3 is CASSFQLASSDTQYF. The CDR3 DNA is TGCGCCAGCAGCTTTCAACTAGCTAGTTCAGATACGCAGTATTTT. The variable domain in full, with the rest retrieved from reference TRBV5-1 and TRBJ2-3, is KAGVTQTPRYLIKTRGQQVTLSCSPISGHRSVSWYQQTPGQGLQFLFEYFSETQRNKGNFPGRFSGRQFSNSRSEMNVSTLELGDSALYLCASSFQLASSDTQYFGPGTRLTVL.

The gene calls are TRBV15 and TRBJ1-1; D call uncertain. The V end was cut by 0 bases, the J end by 8 bases, with 16 bases between. The CDR3 consists of 15 residues. Germline V gives CDR1 LNHNV, CDR2 YYDKDF (reference sequence). CDR3: CATSRDARSVAEAFF. The CDR3 DNA is TGTGCCACCAGCAGAGATGCAAGGTCGGTAGCCGAAGCTTTCTTT. Full variable domain (remainder filled in from reference TRBV15 and TRBJ1-1): DAMVIQNPRYQVTQFGKPVTLSCSQTLNHNVMYWYQQKSSQAPKLLFHYYDKDFNNEADTPDNFQSRRPNTSFCFLDIRSPGLGDTAMYLCATSRDARSVAEAFFGQGTRLTVV.

The chain recombines TRBV18 with TRBJ1-4, with no clear D. The length of the CDR3 is 13 residues. Per germline, CDR1 KGHSH and CDR2 LQKENI. The germline V and J ends were trimmed by 3 bases and 7 bases, with 9 bases remaining between them. The CDR3 spells CASSPSNGEKLFF. In DNA, the CDR3 is TGTGCCAGCTCACCCTCAAACGGTGAAAAACTGTTTTTT.

This clone has only a few counts. In DNA form, the CDR3 reads TGTGCCAGCAGTGGTCAGACCGGCGGTGAAGCTTTCTTT. Its translation is CASSGQTGGEAFF. The chain carries TRBV6-4 and TRBJ1-1; D not certain. Germline V gene data show CDR1 as MRHNA and CDR2 as SNTAGT. The length of the CDR3 is 13 residues. Trimming cost V 4 bases and J 7 bases, with 13 bases left between them.

Regarding this clone: Distinct nucleotide sequences in the sample also encode this CDR3. The chain joins TRBV18 to TRBJ2-1; 8 bases align to TRBD1. The CDR3 sequence is 15 residues long. Germline CDR1 and CDR2: KGHSH and LQKENI. V lost 6 bases and J lost 4; bases outside the gene matches: 8. CDR3 amino acids: CASSLGQGGYNEQFF. The DNA for the CDR3 is TGTGCCAGCTCGCTCGGACAGGGTGGTTACAATGAGCAGTTCTTC.

As to this clone: Other DNA sequences in the same sample also yield this CDR3. V is TRBV5-1 and J is TRBJ2-1, with a weak D call TRBD2 (5 bases). The CDR3 totals 15 residues. Trimming took off 0 bases at V and 0 bases at J, with 7 bases between the two ends. CDR1 is SGHRS and CDR2 is YFSETQ in the germline V gene. Written as DNA, the CDR3 is TGCGCCAGCAGCTTGGGAGGGAGCTCCTACAATGAGCAGTTCTTC. Its protein is CASSLGGSSYNEQFF.

This clone was detected only a few times. The chain links TRBV25-1 to TRBJ1-4, with unresolved D. V lost 2 bases to trimming and J lost 14 bases, with 15 bases between them. Germline loops: CDR1 MGHDK, CDR2 SYGVNS. This CDR3 has 13 amino acids. CDR3 in DNA: TGTGCCAGCAGTGAAGATAACAGTGCCTCGCTGTTTTTT. Its protein product is CASSEDNSASLFF. The complete variable domain, with remaining parts taken from reference TRBV25-1 and TRBJ1-4, reads EADIYQTPRYLVIGTGKKITLECSQTMGHDKMYWYQQDPGMELHLIHYSYGVNSTEKGDLSSESTVSRIRTEHFPLTLESARPSHTSQYLCASSEDNSASLFFGSGTQLSVL.

This clone was recorded a few times. V usage is TRBV6-6 and J usage is TRBJ1-6; 7 nucleotides match TRBD1. The CDR3 length is 15 residues. In germline, CDR1 is MNHNY, CDR2 SVGAGI (reference sequence). Trimming cost V 0 bases and J 7 bases; bases outside gene matches: 3. The CDR3, as DNA: TGTGCCAGCAGTTACTCGACAGGGCTGAATTCACCCCTCCACTTT. This codes for CASSYSTGLNSPLHF.

This clone was seen only a few times. CDR3 loop: CASSNGDTYEQYF. CDR3 nucleotides: TGCGCCAGCAGTAACGGGGACACCTACGAGCAGTACTTC. The chain couples TRBV5-1 to TRBJ2-7, with D tentatively TRBD1 (6 bases). Looked up from germline, CDR1 is SGHRS and CDR2 is YFSETQ. The CDR3 runs to 13 residues. Between the trimmed V and J ends, which lost 5 bases and 2 bases, there was a span of 11 bases.

The chain has TRBV7-9 and TRBJ2-1; D call uncertain. This CDR3 is built from 11 residues. The germline V and J ends were trimmed by 6 bases and 7 bases, with 7 bases remaining between them. Germline lookup yields CDR1 SEHNR and CDR2 FQNEAQ (reference sequence). CDR3 sequence reads: CASSPANEQFF. The CDR3 DNA reads TGTGCCAGCAGTCCTGCGAATGAGCAGTTCTTC. The entire variable domain, with the rest obtained from reference TRBV7-9 and TRBJ2-1, is as follows: DTGVSQNPRHKITKRGQNVTFRCDPISEHNRLYWYRQTLGQGPEFLTYFQNEAQLEKSRLLSDRFSAERPKGSFSTLEIQRTEQGDSAMYLCASSPANEQFFGPGTRLTVL.

V gene TRBV19 combines with J gene TRBJ1-5, with 9 bases identical to TRBD1. The CDR3 is 15 residues long. The V and J ends lost 3 bases and 7 bases, in that order; junction bases with no gene match: 7. Germline loops: CDR1 LNHDA, CDR2 SQIVND (reference sequence). CDR3 DNA: TGTGCCAGTAGTATCACGACAGGGGGTCTCCAGCCCCAGCATTTT. It specifies CASSITTGGLQPQHF.

This clone was counted between two and nine times. The rearrangement joins TRBV7-2 to TRBJ1-2; D is undetermined. V lost 5 bases to trimming and J lost 4 bases, with 11 bases between them. Per the germline V gene, CDR1 is SGHTA and CDR2 is FQGNSA. This CDR3 has 13 residues. The CDR3 region is CASSPEGLYGYTF. The CDR3 region has the DNA TGTGCCAGCAGCCCCGAGGGTCTCTATGGCTACACCTTC.

The V gene is TRBV4-3, the J gene TRBJ1-2; D not certain. Germline V gene sequence: CDR1 LGHNA, CDR2 YSLEER. V was shortened by 1 base and J by 3 bases, with 6 bases between the two germline ends. This CDR3 contains 13 residues. CDR3 nucleotides: TGCGCCAGCAGCCAAGTAGAGGACTATGGCTACACCTTC. It translates to CASSQVEDYGYTF.

This chain's CDR3 is CASSEPETGYF. CDR3 sequence (DNA): TGTGCCAGCAGTGAACCCGAGACAGGGTACTTC. The chain carries TRBV2 and TRBJ2-5; a weak D match, TRBD1 (6 bases). Trimming removed 2 bases at V and 13 bases at J, with 11 bases between. The CDR3 is 11 residues long. The V gene's germline CDR1 is SNHLY and CDR2 FYNNEI.

V is TRBV2 and J is TRBJ2-1; 8 positions match TRBD2. The germline V gene encodes CDR1 SNHLY and CDR2 FYNNEI. V shed 8 bases and J 6 bases; nucleotides not matched to a gene: 9. CDR3 length equals 14 residues. The CDR3 nucleotides read TGTGCCAGCCGCCCGGGACTAGAGACCAATGAGCAGTTCTTC. It specifies CASRPGLETNEQFF. Supplemented by reference TRBV2 and TRBJ2-1, the full variable domain reads EPEVTQTPSHQVTQMGQEVILRCVPISNHLYFYWYRQILGQKVEFLVSFYNNEISEKSEIFDDQFSVERPDGSNFTLKIRSTKLEDSAMYFCASRPGLETNEQFFGPGTRLTVL.

This clone was observed a handful of times. The gene calls are TRBV7-2 and TRBJ2-3; D is ambiguous. Germline lookup yields CDR1 SGHTA and CDR2 FQGNSA. This CDR3 has 15 amino acids. With 5 bases removed from V and 2 bases from J, the gap between germline ends came to 14 bases. DNA of the CDR3: TGTGCCAGCAGCCCTCAACAGCCCCACACAGATACGCAGTATTTT. It codes for CASSPQQPHTDTQYF.